A single T cell receptor (beta chain) is shown here with its context. Its antigen is undetermined. TCRbeta library preparation incorporated unique molecular identifiers. From the PCR reads, TCRdb called clonotypes with MiXCR, one entry per CDR3 protein. This sample yields around 200,000 distinct CDR3 sequences, of which approximately 8.4% are seen a single time; roughly a third belongs to the top ten. The sample comes from a study of T-cell reconstitution after alpha-beta-depleted transplantation in children. General study results and limits: Certain patients had high TCRbeta diversity at day 60, and it came from recipient T cells and thymic progenitors that survived.

The sample was PBMCs, mostly from graft donor cells, taken 360 days after TCRalphabeta/CD19-depleted stem cell transplant. This TCR was sampled from a male patient between 2 and 9 years old who had a stem cell transplant for acute myeloid leukemia, so the T cells may come from the graft donor.

In DNA, the CDR3 is TGTGCCAGCTCACCACGGACAGGGAGGGATGGCTACACCTTC. Protein sequence: CASSPRTGRDGYTF. The chain combines TRBV18 with TRBJ1-2, with TRBD1 identical over 8 bases. Looked up from germline, CDR1 is KGHSH and CDR2 is LQKENI. Trimming cost V 1 base and J 6 bases; bases outside gene matches: 4. The CDR3 sequence is 14 residues long.